What follows are 21 T cell receptor beta chains derived from one specimen sequenced in a study of T cell changes during pregnancy in multiple sclerosis. The repertoire was sequenced with immunoSEQ multiplex PCR; TCRdb's copy has only in-frame clones and lacks some. The profile shows tens of thousands of clones, about 91% of them singletons. The material sequenced was peripheral blood, taken before pregnancy. The receptors shown here come from a female donor with multiple sclerosis, enrolled in a pregnancy study.

The chain has TRBV7-6 and TRBJ1-1; D possibly corresponds to TRBD1 (6 bases). Germline CDR1 and CDR2: SGHVS and FNYEAQ. The CDR3 covers 13 residues. The ends were cut back, 5 bases at V and 10 bases at J, with 17 bases in the middle. The CDR3 sequence is CASSPTEQGVAFF. In DNA form, the CDR3 reads TGTGCCAGCAGCCCCACGGAACAGGGCGTAGCTTTCTTT.

The CDR3 is CSVGLFSYEQYF. CDR3 nucleotide sequence: TGCAGCGTGGGACTATTCTCCTACGAGCAGTACTTC. This chain uses TRBV29-1 with TRBJ2-7, with TRBD2 matching 7 bases. Germline CDR1 reads SQVTM; CDR2 reads ANQGSEA. V gave up 6 bases and J gave up 0 bases; unmatched junction bases: 2. There are 12 residues in the CDR3.

V gene TRBV6-1 combines with J gene TRBJ2-7; D perhaps matches TRBD1 (6 bases). Germline V CDR1 and CDR2: MNHNS, SASEGT. V shed 0 bases and J shed 5 bases, with 11 bases lying between them. The CDR3 is made up of 14 amino acids. The CDR3: CASSEAQGYDEQYF. In DNA form, the CDR3 reads TGTGCCAGCAGTGAAGCACAGGGCTACGACGAGCAGTACTTC.

The J gene is TRBJ2-1, the V gene TRBV7-3, with D maybe TRBD2 (5 bases). CDR1 and CDR2 (germline): SGHTA, FQGTGA. Trimming took off 8 bases at V and 1 base at J, with 12 bases between the two ends. The CDR3 sequence is 14 residues long. The CDR3 spells CASSRESSYNEQFF. The CDR3 nucleotides are TGTGCCAGCTCGAGGGAGAGTTCCTACAATGAGCAGTTCTTC.

The genes are TRBV28 and TRBJ1-4; TRBD1 agrees at 8 bases. The V segment lost 9 bases and the J segment 4 bases; nucleotides outside the gene matches: 4. Germline-derived CDR1 and CDR2 are MDHEN and SYDVKM. The CDR3 consists of 13 residues. CDR3 nucleotides: TGTGCCAGTTCGGGACAGGTTAATGAAAAACTGTTTTTT. This codes for CASSGQVNEKLFF. The full variable domain, completed using reference TRBV28 and TRBJ1-4, is DVKVTQSSRYLVKRTGEKVFLECVQDMDHENMFWYRQDPGLGLRLIYFSYDVKMKEKGDIPEGYSVSREKKERFSLILESASTNQTSMYLCASSGQVNEKLFFGSGTQLSVL.

For this clone: The same CDR3 can be traced to other DNA sequences in this sample. V usage is TRBV28 and J usage is TRBJ1-2; D remains unclear. Trimming took 3 bases from V and 5 from J, leaving 7 bases between them. This CDR3 comprises 12 residues. The germline V gene encodes CDR1 MDHEN and CDR2 SYDVKM. The CDR3 protein is CASSLGGYGYTF. In DNA, the CDR3 is TGTGCCAGCAGTTTGGGCGGGTATGGCTACACCTTC.

V gene TRBV5-1 combines with J gene TRBJ2-1; 7 bases are shared with TRBD1. The CDR3 runs 15 residues. The germline CDR1 and CDR2 sequences are SGHRS and YFSETQ. Trimming cost V 0 bases and J 3 bases; bases outside gene matches: 3. The chain's CDR3 is CASSLEGARYNEQFF. CDR3 DNA sequence: TGCGCCAGCAGCTTGGAGGGGGCTCGCTACAATGAGCAGTTCTTC.

This chain uses TRBV7-9 with TRBJ2-7, with D possibly being TRBD1 (7 bases). Trimming removed 7 bases at V and 2 bases at J, with 15 bases between. The CDR3 totals 14 residues. The germline gives CDR1 SEHNR, CDR2 FQNEAQ (reference sequence). CDR3 sequence reads: CASTSGDSTYEQYF. CDR3 coding DNA: TGTGCCAGCACCTCGGGGGACAGCACCTACGAGCAGTACTTC.

The rearrangement uses TRBV6-6 and TRBJ2-7; TRBD2 agrees at 8 bases. Per germline, CDR1 MNHNY and CDR2 SVGAGI (reference sequence). The CDR3 sequence is 14 residues long. V was pared by 6 bases and J by 4 bases, with 8 bases of the junction left unmatched. The CDR3 sequence: CASSTGTSGYEQYF. The CDR3 bases are TGTGCCAGCAGCACCGGGACTAGTGGTTACGAGCAGTACTTC.

CDR3: CASVRTSGSRYNEQFF. CDR3 coding DNA: TGCGCCAGCGTCCGGACTAGCGGGAGTAGGTACAATGAGCAGTTCTTC. The chain has TRBV5-1 and TRBJ2-1; 13 bases map to TRBD2. V dropped 7 bases and J dropped 4; count of bases not matched to a gene: 8. In germline, CDR1 is SGHRS, CDR2 YFSETQ. This CDR3 spans 16 amino acids. The entire variable domain, with the rest obtained from reference TRBV5-1 and TRBJ2-1, is as follows: KAGVTQTPRYLIKTRGQQVTLSCSPISGHRSVSWYQQTPGQGLQFLFEYFSETQRNKGNFPGRFSGRQFSNSRSEMNVSTLELGDSALYLCASVRTSGSRYNEQFFGPGTRLTVL.

J is TRBJ2-7 and V is TRBV29-1; TRBD1 matches 8 bases. With V trimmed by 7 bases and J by 0 bases, 8 bases remained unmatched. The CDR3 consists of 14 residues. CDR1 and CDR2 (germline): SQVTM, ANQGSEA. The CDR3: CSELGQGLSYEQYF. For the CDR3, the DNA is TGCAGCGAACTCGGACAGGGACTCTCCTACGAGCAGTACTTC.

V is TRBV28 and J is TRBJ2-7, with D uncertain. The ends were cut back, 5 bases at V and 3 bases at J, with 8 bases in the middle. Germline CDR1 MDHEN, CDR2 SYDVKM. The CDR3 covers 12 residues. The CDR3 region is CASSLYSYEQYF. The CDR3, as DNA: TGTGCCAGCAGTCTCTACAGCTACGAGCAGTACTTC.

In DNA form, the CDR3 reads TGCGCCAGCAGCCAAGGACTTTCTAATGAGCAGTTCTTC. It yields the protein CASSQGLSNEQFF. J is TRBJ2-1 and V is TRBV4-3; D is unresolved. Germline V gene sequence: CDR1 LGHNA, CDR2 YSLEER. V lost 1 base and J lost 7, with 8 bases in between. The CDR3 extends over 13 amino acids.

The rearrangement links TRBV5-8 to TRBJ1-1; 9 bases are shared with TRBD1. Germline CDR1 and CDR2: SGHTS and YDEGEE. The V gene end was trimmed by 4 bases and the J gene end by 1 base; junction bases not matched to a gene: 8. The CDR3 loop spans 16 amino acids. The CDR3 sequence is CASSNNRGPGNTEAFF. The CDR3 DNA reads as TGTGCCAGCAGCAACAACAGGGGGCCAGGGAACACTGAAGCTTTCTTT.

Only one count was recorded for this clone. The chain combines TRBV29-1 with TRBJ2-5; TRBD2 matches 12 bases. The CDR3 has 16 residues. The J segment lost 2 bases and the V segment lost 0 bases, leaving 4 bases of the junction unmatched. Germline V gene sequence: CDR1 SQVTM, CDR2 ANQGSEA. The CDR3 protein is CSVEDGGLAGQETQYF. Written as DNA, the CDR3 is TGCAGCGTTGAAGATGGCGGACTAGCGGGACAAGAGACCCAGTACTTC.

This sequence joins TRBV19 and TRBJ2-7; TRBD2 matches 8 bases. Germline CDR1 reads LNHDA; CDR2 reads SQIVND (reference sequence). Trimming cost V 2 bases and J 3 bases; bases outside gene matches: 6. This CDR3 has 15 residues. In nucleotides, the CDR3 is TGTGCCAGTAGTATACTGAGCGGGAGCGTCTACGAGCAGTACTTC. Protein: CASSILSGSVYEQYF.

The V gene is TRBV6-1, the J gene TRBJ1-5; D gene ambiguous. Trimming took 7 bases from V and 6 from J, leaving 13 bases between them. CDR1 and CDR2 from the germline V gene are MNHNS and SASEGT. This CDR3 contains 13 residues. DNA of the CDR3: TGTGCCAGCACCTTCGGGGAGATTCAGCCCCAGCATTTT. This encodes CASTFGEIQPQHF.

The chain carries TRBV5-6 and TRBJ2-1, with a possible D match to TRBD2 (5 bases). Trimming took off 1 base at V and 4 bases at J, with 12 bases between the two ends. Germline-derived CDR1 and CDR2 are SGHDT and YYEEEE. The CDR3 has 15 residues. The CDR3 loop reads CASSLRLARYNEQFF. The CDR3, as DNA: TGTGCCAGCAGCTTGCGCCTAGCTCGGTACAATGAGCAGTTCTTC.

This chain joins TRBV27 and TRBJ2-7; 9 bases are shared with TRBD1. Per the germline V gene, CDR1 is MNHEY and CDR2 is SMNVEV (reference sequence). This CDR3 is 15 amino acids long. With V trimmed by 5 bases and J by 2 bases, 7 bases remained unmatched. The CDR3 DNA reads TGTGCCAGCAGTCTAGGACAGGGGTTGGCCTACGAGCAGTACTTC. It codes for CASSLGQGLAYEQYF.

The J gene is TRBJ1-4, the V gene TRBV30; perhaps TRBD1 as D (6 bases). The V end was cut by 2 bases, the J end by 11 bases, with 12 bases between. Germline V lookup: CDR1 GTSNPN, CDR2 SVGIG (reference sequence). The length of the CDR3 is 12 residues. CDR3 sequence reads: CAWSSGQTKLFF. CDR3 DNA: TGTGCCTGGAGTTCCGGACAGACGAAACTGTTTTTT.

This chain links TRBV6-5 with TRBJ2-3; the D gene is possibly TRBD2 (7 bases). The CDR3 loop spans 16 amino acids. Germline CDR1 reads MNHEY; CDR2 reads SVGAGI. Trimming took 0 bases from V and 1 from J, leaving 11 bases between them. The CDR3 nucleotides are TGTGCCAGCAGTTACTCGGGGGGGCTGGGCACAGATACGCAGTATTTT. As protein: CASSYSGGLGTDTQYF.